The sequence of this T cell receptor (beta chain) was determined in a study of post-analysis software for immune sequencing data. Broader study findings: Under F measure analysis, samples from one preparation batch co-clustered strongly. Controls showed lower frequencies than patients for roughly five TRBV segments, and TRBV5-6, TRBV5-1 and TRBV20-1 were among these.

TCR beta cDNA libraries included unique molecular identifiers. From the PCR reads, TCRdb called clonotypes with MiXCR, one entry per CDR3 protein. This table holds about 180,000 distinct CDR3 sequences, about 29% found once. This clonotype was seen many times. Antigen: not known. CDR1 and CDR2 (germline): SGHRS, YFSETQ. Between the trimmed V and J ends, which lost 4 bases and 3 bases, there was a span of 7 bases. This CDR3 is built from 12 residues. The receptor was isolated from a girl aged 5-17 years with multiple sclerosis. V gene TRBV5-1 combines with J gene TRBJ2-5; D is possibly TRBD1 (6 bases). The sequenced material came from blood. Written as DNA, the CDR3 is TGCGCCAGCAGCGCAGGGGAAGAGACCCAGTACTTC. The encoded protein is CASSAGEETQYF.